The 2 T cell receptor beta chains below come from one sample, sequenced in a study of regulatory T cells in long-lasting Graves disease. TCR beta libraries were built with iRepertoire HTBI primers and Arm-PCR of CDR3 regions. TCRdb re-called the multiplex PCR reads through MiXCR, storing one row per CDR3 protein. The sample lists roughly 500,000 distinct CDR3 sequences, about a fifth occurring once. Time point: persistent/refractory GD, antithyroid drugs over 5 years with positive TRAb. Generation of the TCR library employed RNA extracted from PBMCs. The sequencing here drew on peripheral blood mononuclear cells (PBMCs), taken when the disease was refractory, from a patient treated with antithyroid drugs. The origin of the receptors is a female donor with Graves disease.

Many counts were recorded for this clonotype. The DNA of the CDR3 is TGTGCCAGCAGTGGAACAGCGTCCTCTGGGGCCAACGTCCTGACTTTC. Protein: CASSGTASSGANVLTF. V and J are TRBV6-1 and TRBJ2-6, with D unclear. There are 16 residues in the CDR3. The V end was cut by 4 bases, the J end by 0 bases, with 10 bases between. Germline-derived CDR1 and CDR2 are MNHNS and SASEGT.

This clonotype was recorded many times. The rearrangement links TRBV5-1 to TRBJ1-1, with D possibly TRBD1 on 5 matching bases. Trimming cost V 3 bases and J 3 bases, with 15 bases left between them. Germline assignment: CDR1 SGHRS and CDR2 YFSETQ. The CDR3 is 15 residues long. The CDR3 is CASSSPGGGDTEAFF. CDR3 coding DNA: TGCGCCAGCAGCTCACCCGGTGGGGGAGACACTGAAGCTTTCTTT.